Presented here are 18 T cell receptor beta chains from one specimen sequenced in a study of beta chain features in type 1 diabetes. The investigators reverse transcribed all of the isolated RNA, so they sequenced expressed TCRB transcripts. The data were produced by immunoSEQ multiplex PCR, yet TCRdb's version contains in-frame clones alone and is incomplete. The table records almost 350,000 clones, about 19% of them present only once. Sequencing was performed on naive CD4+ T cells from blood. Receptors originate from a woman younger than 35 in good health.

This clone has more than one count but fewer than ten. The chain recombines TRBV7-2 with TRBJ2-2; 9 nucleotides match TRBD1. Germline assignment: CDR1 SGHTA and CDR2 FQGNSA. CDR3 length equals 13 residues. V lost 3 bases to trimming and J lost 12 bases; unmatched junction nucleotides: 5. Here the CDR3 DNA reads TGTGCCAGCAGCTTGCGACAGGGGGGACAGCTGTTTTTT. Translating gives CASSLRQGGQLFF.

CDR3 sequence: CASSRTTGVVTDTQYF. In nucleotides, the CDR3 is TGCGCCAGCAGCCGAACGACAGGGGTGGTCACAGATACGCAGTATTTT. The chain uses TRBV5-1 and TRBJ2-3; 8 bases are shared with TRBD1. This CDR3 region has 16 residues. Germline lookup yields CDR1 SGHRS and CDR2 YFSETQ. J gave up 2 bases and V 4 bases, and 9 bases lay outside the gene matches.

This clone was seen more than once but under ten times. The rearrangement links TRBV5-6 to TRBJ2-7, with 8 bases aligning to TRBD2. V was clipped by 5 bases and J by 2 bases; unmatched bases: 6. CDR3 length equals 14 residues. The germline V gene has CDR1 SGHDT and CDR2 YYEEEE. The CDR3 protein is CASRRAGVTYEQYF. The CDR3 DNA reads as TGTGCCAGCAGACGAGCGGGGGTTACCTACGAGCAGTACTTC.

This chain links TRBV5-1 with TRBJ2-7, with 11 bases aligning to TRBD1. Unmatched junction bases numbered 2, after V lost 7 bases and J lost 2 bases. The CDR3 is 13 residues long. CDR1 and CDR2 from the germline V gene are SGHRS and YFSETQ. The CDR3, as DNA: TGCGCCAGCGGGGACAGGGGGACCTACGAGCAGTACTTC. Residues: CASGDRGTYEQYF.

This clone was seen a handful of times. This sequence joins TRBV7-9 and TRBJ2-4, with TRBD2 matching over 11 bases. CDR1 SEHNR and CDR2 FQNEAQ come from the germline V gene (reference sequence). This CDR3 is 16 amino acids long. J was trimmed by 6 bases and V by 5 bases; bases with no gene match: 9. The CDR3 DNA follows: TGTGCCAGCAGCCCCCTCACTAGCGGGGGAACAAACATTCAGTACTTC. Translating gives CASSPLTSGGTNIQYF.

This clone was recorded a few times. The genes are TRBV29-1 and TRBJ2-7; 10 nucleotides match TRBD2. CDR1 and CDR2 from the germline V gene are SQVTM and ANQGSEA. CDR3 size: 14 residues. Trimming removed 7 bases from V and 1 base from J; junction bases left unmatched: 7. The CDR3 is CSATAGGRSYEQYF. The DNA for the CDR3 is TGCAGCGCCACAGCGGGAGGGAGGTCCTACGAGCAGTACTTC.

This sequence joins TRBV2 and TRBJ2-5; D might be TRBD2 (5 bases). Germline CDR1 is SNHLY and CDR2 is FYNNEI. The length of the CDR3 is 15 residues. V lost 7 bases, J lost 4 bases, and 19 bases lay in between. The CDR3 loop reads CASKAEGVRAETQYF. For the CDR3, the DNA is TGTGCCAGCAAGGCAGAGGGTGTTAGGGCAGAGACCCAGTACTTC.

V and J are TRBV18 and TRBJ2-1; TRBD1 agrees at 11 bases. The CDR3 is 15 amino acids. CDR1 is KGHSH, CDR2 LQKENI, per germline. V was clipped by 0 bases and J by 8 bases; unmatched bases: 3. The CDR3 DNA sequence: TGTGCCAGCTCACCACCGGGGGACAGGGGGGATGAGCAGTTCTTC. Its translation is CASSPPGDRGDEQFF.

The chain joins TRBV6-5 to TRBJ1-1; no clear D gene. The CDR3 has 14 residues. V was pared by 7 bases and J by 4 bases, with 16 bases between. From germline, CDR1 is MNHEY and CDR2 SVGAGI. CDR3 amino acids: CASKSSQEATEAFF. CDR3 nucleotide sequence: TGTGCCAGCAAGTCATCGCAGGAAGCCACTGAAGCTTTCTTT.

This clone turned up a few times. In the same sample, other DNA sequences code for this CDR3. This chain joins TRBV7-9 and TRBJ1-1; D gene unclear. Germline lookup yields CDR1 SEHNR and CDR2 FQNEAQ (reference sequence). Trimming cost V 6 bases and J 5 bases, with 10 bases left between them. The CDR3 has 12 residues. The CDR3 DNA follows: TGTGCCAGCAGTCTCAGAGGGACTGAAGCTTTCTTT. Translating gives CASSLRGTEAFF. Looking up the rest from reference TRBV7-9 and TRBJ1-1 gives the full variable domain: DTGVSQNPRHKITKRGQNVTFRCDPISEHNRLYWYRQTLGQGPEFLTYFQNEAQLEKSRLLSDRFSAERPKGSFSTLEIQRTEQGDSAMYLCASSLRGTEAFFGQGTRLTVV.

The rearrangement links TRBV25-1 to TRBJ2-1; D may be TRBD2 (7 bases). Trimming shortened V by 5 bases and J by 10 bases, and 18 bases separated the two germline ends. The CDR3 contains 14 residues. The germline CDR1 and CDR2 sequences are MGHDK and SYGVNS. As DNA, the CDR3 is TGTGCCAGCAGTTTAACAGGGAGGGGACTCGAGCAGTTCTTC. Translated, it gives CASSLTGRGLEQFF.

The CDR3 protein is CASTDRTNTEAFF. The CDR3 DNA sequence: TGCGCCAGCACCGACAGGACGAACACTGAAGCTTTCTTT. The chain has TRBV4-1 and TRBJ1-1; weak D call: TRBD1 (6 bases). The germline V and J ends were trimmed by 7 bases and 1 base, with 10 bases remaining between them. Germline V gene sequence: CDR1 MGHRA, CDR2 YSYEKL. This CDR3 contains 13 residues.

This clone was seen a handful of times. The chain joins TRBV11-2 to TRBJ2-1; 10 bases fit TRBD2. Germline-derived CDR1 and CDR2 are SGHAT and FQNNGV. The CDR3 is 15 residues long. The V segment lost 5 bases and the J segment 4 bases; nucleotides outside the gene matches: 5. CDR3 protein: CASSPPSGGYNEQFF. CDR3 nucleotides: TGTGCCAGCAGCCCCCCTAGCGGGGGTTACAATGAGCAGTTCTTC.

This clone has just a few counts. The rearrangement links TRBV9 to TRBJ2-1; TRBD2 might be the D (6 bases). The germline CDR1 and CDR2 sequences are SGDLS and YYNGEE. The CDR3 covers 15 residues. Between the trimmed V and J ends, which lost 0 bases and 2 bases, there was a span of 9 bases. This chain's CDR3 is CASSVGGEAYNEQFF. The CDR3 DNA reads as TGTGCCAGCAGCGTAGGGGGGGAAGCCTACAATGAGCAGTTCTTC.

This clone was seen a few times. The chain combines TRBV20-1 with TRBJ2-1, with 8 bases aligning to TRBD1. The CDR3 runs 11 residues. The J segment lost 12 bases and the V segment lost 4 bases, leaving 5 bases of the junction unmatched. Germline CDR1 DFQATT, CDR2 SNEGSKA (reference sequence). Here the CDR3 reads CSAKDRAWQFF. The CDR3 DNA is TGCAGTGCTAAGGACAGGGCTTGGCAGTTCTTC.

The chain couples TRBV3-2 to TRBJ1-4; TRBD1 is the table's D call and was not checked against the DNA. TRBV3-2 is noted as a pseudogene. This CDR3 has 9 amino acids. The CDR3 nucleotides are TGTGCCAGCAGCCAAGAAACAGCTTTT. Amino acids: CASSQETAF.

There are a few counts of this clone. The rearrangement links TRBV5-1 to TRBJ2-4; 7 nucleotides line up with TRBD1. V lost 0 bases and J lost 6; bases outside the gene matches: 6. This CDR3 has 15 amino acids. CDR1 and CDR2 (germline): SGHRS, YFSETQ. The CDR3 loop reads CASSLGGGAGNIQYF. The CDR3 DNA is TGCGCCAGCAGCTTGGGAGGGGGCGCGGGAAACATTCAGTACTTC.

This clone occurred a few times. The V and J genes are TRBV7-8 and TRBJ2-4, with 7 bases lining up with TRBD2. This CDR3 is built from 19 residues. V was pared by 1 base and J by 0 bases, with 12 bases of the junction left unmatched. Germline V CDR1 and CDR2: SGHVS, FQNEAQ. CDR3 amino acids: CASSLGLLATPRAKNIQYF. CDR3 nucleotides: TGTGCCAGCAGCTTAGGGCTACTAGCGACGCCCCGAGCCAAAAACATTCAGTACTTC.